Following are 13 T cell receptor beta chains from one sample sequenced in a study of OX40 agonist ivuxolimab in advanced cancers. Using immunoSEQ multiplex PCR, the repertoire was profiled, and TCRdb retains in-frame clones only, with some absent. The table includes approximately 60,000 clones, 77% detected once. Sequencing was performed on CD4+ or CD8+ T cells sorted from blood, taken in a trial of the OX40 agonist ivuxolimab. The receptors here all came from an adult with an advanced solid tumor such as melanoma, head and neck, liver or kidney cancer.

The rearrangement links TRBV5-4 to TRBJ1-6; a weak D match, TRBD1 (5 bases). The V gene's germline CDR1 is SGHNT and CDR2 YYREEE (reference sequence). CDR3 length: 14 residues. V dropped 4 bases and J dropped 6 bases, with 11 bases sitting between them. CDR3 sequence reads: CASSKLDTNSPLHF. CDR3 in DNA: TGTGCCAGCAGCAAATTGGACACTAATTCACCCCTCCACTTT.

This clone was found a few times. CDR3 protein: CASSYSGQGNNEQYF. The CDR3 bases are TGTGCCAGCAGTTACTCTGGACAGGGAAACAACGAGCAGTACTTC. The chain employs TRBV6-5 and TRBJ2-7; TRBD1 matches at 8 bases. The CDR3 sequence is 15 residues long. CDR1 and CDR2 (germline): MNHEY, SVGAGI. Germline trimming cut 0 bases from V and 5 bases from J; bases unmatched to any gene: 6.

This clone came up once. CDR3: CASSLIRAGELFF. As DNA, the CDR3 is TGTGCCAGCAGCCTAATCCGTGCCGGGGAGCTGTTTTTT. This chain joins TRBV4-2 and TRBJ2-2; the D is unclear. CDR1 and CDR2 from the germline V gene are LGHNA and YNFKEQ. This CDR3 has 13 amino acids. Trimming stripped 4 bases from V and 6 bases from J, with 9 bases between.

This chain uses TRBV5-8 with TRBJ1-1, with 8 bases that match TRBD1. This CDR3 region has 13 residues. After removal of 4 bases from V and 4 bases from J, the junction contained 3 bases not matched to a gene. Germline loops: CDR1 SGHTS, CDR2 YDEGEE. The CDR3 spells CASSKGQGTEAFF. The CDR3 bases are TGTGCCAGCAGCAAAGGACAGGGCACTGAAGCTTTCTTT.

This chain links TRBV7-3 with TRBJ2-2; 7 bases are a match to TRBD2. V trimming: 4 bases; J trimming: 5 bases; junction bases outside the gene matches: 10. Germline CDR1 SGHTA, CDR2 FQGTGA. This CDR3 region has 16 residues. This CDR3 reads CASSSAGRVSTGELFF. The CDR3 DNA is TGTGCCAGCAGCTCAGCGGGGCGGGTGTCGACCGGGGAGCTGTTTTTT.

This clone was observed a single time. The junction does not match germline at one end; this may be a read error. The sample holds other DNA sequences that translate to the same CDR3. The chain combines TRBV30 with TRBJ1-3, with D maybe TRBD1 (6 bases). The CDR3 sequence is 14 residues long. Germline values: CDR1 GTSNPN, CDR2 SVGIG (reference sequence). The CDR3: CAWSEWQGRNTIYF. CDR3 bases: TGTGCTTGGAGTGAATGGCAGGGGAGGAACACCATATATTTT.

This clone was recorded only once. The CDR3 DNA reads as TGCGCCAGCAGCTTCGGGCAAACCGGGGAGCTGTTTTTT. It is translated as CASSFGQTGELFF. V is TRBV5-1 and J is TRBJ2-2; D gene ambiguous. The V gene's germline CDR1 is SGHRS and CDR2 YFSETQ. The CDR3 has 13 amino acids. V was clipped by 2 bases and J by 5 bases, with 7 bases between them.

The chain joins TRBV19 to TRBJ2-4; D may match TRBD1 or TRBD2 (5 bases each). The CDR3 runs to 13 residues. Germline V gene lookup returns CDR1 LNHDA and CDR2 SQIVND (reference sequence). V shed 1 base and J shed 7 bases, with 8 bases lying between them. CDR3 sequence: CASSIGWGNIQYF. CDR3 DNA: TGTGCCAGTAGTATAGGATGGGGGAACATTCAGTACTTC.

V is TRBV29-1 and J is TRBJ2-6; 10 bases match TRBD1. V shed 6 bases, J shed 0 bases, and the junction held 2 bases outside the gene matches. The CDR3 has 15 residues. CDR1 is SQVTM, CDR2 ANQGSEA, per germline. CDR3 nucleotide sequence: TGCAGCGTCCGGGACAGGGGCTCTGGGGCCAACGTCCTGACTTTC. Its translation is CSVRDRGSGANVLTF.

The V call is TRBV4-1, the J call TRBJ2-5; 7 bases match TRBD2. The ends lost 1 base at V and 5 bases at J; junction bases unmatched: 13. The CDR3 runs 17 residues. Germline V gene data show CDR1 as MGHRA and CDR2 as YSYEKL. As DNA, the CDR3 is TGCGCCAGCAGCCAAGGGGGGTTGACTAGCCCATCCGAGACCCAGTACTTC. Translation gives CASSQGGLTSPSETQYF.

The chain couples TRBV10-3 to TRBJ2-1; TRBD2 agrees at 13 bases. Germline V CDR1 and CDR2: ENHRY, SYGVKD. The CDR3 length is 15 residues. Germline trimming cut 6 bases from V and 10 bases from J; bases unmatched to any gene: 9. The CDR3 DNA is TGTGCCATCAGCCCTGGGACTAGCGGGGCGAGGGAGCAGTTCTTC. Translation: CAISPGTSGAREQFF.

The chain couples TRBV15 to TRBJ2-2; 7 nucleotides line up with TRBD2. The CDR3 length is 15 residues. CDR1 is LNHNV, CDR2 YYDKDF, per germline (reference sequence). V lost 5 bases and J lost 1; bases outside the gene matches: 4. The CDR3 reads CATSRDYRNTGELFF. As DNA, the CDR3 is TGTGCCACCAGCCGGGACTACCGGAACACCGGGGAGCTGTTTTTT.

The CDR3 DNA reads TGTGCCAGCAGCCCCAACAGGGCCTCCTATGGCTACACCTTC. It encodes CASSPNRASYGYTF. The chain employs TRBV7-2 and TRBJ1-2, with TRBD1 as a possible D gene (6 bases). In germline, CDR1 is SGHTA, CDR2 FQGNSA. This CDR3 comprises 14 residues. V lost 5 bases, J lost 4 bases, and 14 bases lay in between.